The 10 T cell receptor beta chains below all came from one sample that was sequenced in a study of cytomegalovirus exposure and HLA in healthy donors. PCR amplification relied on 60 Vbeta primers (plus 13 Jbeta primers). Sequenced by immunoSEQ multiplex PCR; TCRdb stores in-frame clones only, minus some. This table holds about 170,000 clones, about four fifths found once. Sequenced sample: PBMCs. These receptors were collected from a girl aged 10-17 years in good health and CMV-seropositive.

The chain recombines TRBV7-9 with TRBJ1-1; possible D gene TRBD1, 6 bases. V was cut by 3 bases and J by 3 bases, with 17 bases left in between. CDR3 length: 16 amino acids. Germline-derived CDR1 and CDR2 are SEHNR and FQNEAQ (reference sequence). The CDR3 nucleotides are TGTGCCAGCAGCTTCCGGGACACGGACCCGGACACTGAAGCTTTCTTT. Its translation is CASSFRDTDPDTEAFF.

CDR3 residues: CAGRDSFYGYTF. For the CDR3, the DNA is TGTGCCGGCCGGGACAGTTTCTATGGCTACACCTTC. The V gene is TRBV19, the J gene TRBJ1-2, with 7 positions matching TRBD1. Germline V gene lookup returns CDR1 LNHDA and CDR2 SQIVND (reference sequence). Trimming cost V 11 bases and J 4 bases; bases outside gene matches: 7. The CDR3 has 12 amino acids.

The rearrangement uses TRBV2 and TRBJ1-1; D is unresolved. CDR1 SNHLY and CDR2 FYNNEI come from the germline V gene. The length of the CDR3 is 14 residues. V lost 3 bases, J lost 0 bases, and 8 bases lay in between. Here the CDR3 DNA reads TGTGCCAGCAGTGACCGCAGTCTGAACACTGAAGCTTTCTTT. It yields the protein CASSDRSLNTEAFF.

The V and J genes are TRBV10-2 and TRBJ2-1; perhaps TRBD1 as D (5 bases). CDR3 size: 13 residues. V gave up 8 bases and J gave up 9 bases, with 17 bases separating them. From germline, CDR1 is WSHSY and CDR2 SAAADI. Written as DNA, the CDR3 is TGCGCCAGCGGAACAGGATCGAACGCTGAGCAGTTCTTC. Translated: CASGTGSNAEQFF.

This chain joins TRBV5-1 and TRBJ1-4, with 7 bases identical to TRBD1. CDR1 is SGHRS and CDR2 is YFSETQ in the germline V gene. Losses at the gene ends were 3 bases for V and 4 bases for J; bases not matched to a gene: 6. The CDR3 sequence is 15 residues long. CDR3 residues: CASSSGQVDNEKLFF. The DNA for the CDR3 is TGCGCCAGCAGCTCAGGACAGGTTGATAATGAAAAACTGTTTTTT.

The chain employs TRBV18 and TRBJ1-1; 9 positions agree with TRBD1. CDR3 size: 17 residues. Germline-derived CDR1 and CDR2 are KGHSH and LQKENI. The junction had 9 bases not matched to a gene; V was cut back by 3 bases and J by 1 base. The CDR3 loop is CASSPPTPDRGNTEAFF. The CDR3 nucleotides read TGTGCCAGCTCACCGCCCACCCCGGACAGGGGGAACACTGAAGCTTTCTTT. Supplemented by reference TRBV18 and TRBJ1-1, the full variable domain reads NAGVMQNPRHLVRRRGQEARLRCSPMKGHSHVYWYRQLPEEGLKFMVYLQKENIIDESGMPKERFSAEFPKEGPSILRIQQVVRGDSAAYFCASSPPTPDRGNTEAFFGQGTRLTVV.

This chain joins TRBV9 and TRBJ2-1, with D perhaps TRBD2 (6 bases). The length of the CDR3 is 14 residues. Trimming left V 5 bases short and J 0 bases short, with 9 bases between. Germline CDR1 SGDLS, CDR2 YYNGEE. The CDR3 region has the DNA TGTGCCAGCAGTCTAGCGAGCTCCTACAATGAGCAGTTCTTC. Encoded protein: CASSLASSYNEQFF.

J is TRBJ1-2 and V is TRBV21-1; TRBD1 was called by the table and not checked on the DNA. TRBV21-1 is assigned pseudogene status. The CDR3 contains 16 residues. The DNA of the CDR3 is TGTGCCAGCAGCAAAGGGACAGGGCTGTCAGTCTATGGCTACACCTTC. It yields the protein CASSKGTGLSVYGYTF.

Only a few counts were recorded for this clone. The chain couples TRBV19 to TRBJ1-5, with a possible D match to TRBD1 (5 bases). The ends were cut back, 5 bases at V and 7 bases at J, with 21 bases in the middle. This CDR3 is 16 amino acids long. Per the germline V gene, CDR1 is LNHDA and CDR2 is SQIVND (reference sequence). The CDR3 loop is CASSPKRGIGGQPQHF. The CDR3 bases are TGTGCCAGTAGTCCAAAACGGGGGATAGGTGGCCAGCCCCAGCATTTT.

The rearrangement joins TRBV27 to TRBJ1-1; the match to TRBD1 covers 7 bases. Trimming removed 0 bases from V and 11 bases from J; junction bases left unmatched: 6. The CDR3 is 13 amino acids. CDR1 and CDR2 (germline): MNHEY, SMNVEV (reference sequence). Written as DNA, the CDR3 is TGTGCCAGCAGTTTATCGATGGGGACAGACGCTTTCTTT. This encodes CASSLSMGTDAFF.